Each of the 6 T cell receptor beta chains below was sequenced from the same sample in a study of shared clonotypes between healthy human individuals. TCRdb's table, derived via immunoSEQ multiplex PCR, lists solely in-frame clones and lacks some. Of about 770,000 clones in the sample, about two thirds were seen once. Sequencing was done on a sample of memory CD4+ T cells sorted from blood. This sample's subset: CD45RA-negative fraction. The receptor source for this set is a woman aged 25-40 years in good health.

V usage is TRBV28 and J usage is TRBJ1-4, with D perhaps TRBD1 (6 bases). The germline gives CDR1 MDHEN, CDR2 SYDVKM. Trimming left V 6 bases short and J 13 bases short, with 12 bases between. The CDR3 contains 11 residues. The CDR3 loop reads CASSEQGGLFF. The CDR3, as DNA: TGTGCCAGCAGCGAACAGGGTGGACTGTTTTTT.

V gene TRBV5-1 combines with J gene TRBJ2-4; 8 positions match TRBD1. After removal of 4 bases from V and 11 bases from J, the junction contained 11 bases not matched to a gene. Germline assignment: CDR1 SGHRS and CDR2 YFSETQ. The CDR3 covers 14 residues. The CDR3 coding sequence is TGCGCCAGCAGCCCCGGGACAGGTGGTTTGTTTCAGTACTTC. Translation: CASSPGTGGLFQYF.

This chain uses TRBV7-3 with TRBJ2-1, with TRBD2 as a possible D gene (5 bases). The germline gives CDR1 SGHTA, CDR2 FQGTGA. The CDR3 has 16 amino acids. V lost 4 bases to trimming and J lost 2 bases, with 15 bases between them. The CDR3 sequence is CASSSLLGLPYNEQFF. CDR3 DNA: TGTGCCAGCAGCTCCCTTTTAGGACTTCCCTACAATGAGCAGTTCTTC. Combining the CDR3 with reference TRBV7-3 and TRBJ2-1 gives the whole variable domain GAGVSQTPSNKVTEKGKYVELRCDPISGHTALYWYRQSLGQGPEFLIYFQGTGAADDSGLPNDRFFAVRPEGSVSTLKIQRTERGDSAVYLCASSSLLGLPYNEQFFGPGTRLTVL.

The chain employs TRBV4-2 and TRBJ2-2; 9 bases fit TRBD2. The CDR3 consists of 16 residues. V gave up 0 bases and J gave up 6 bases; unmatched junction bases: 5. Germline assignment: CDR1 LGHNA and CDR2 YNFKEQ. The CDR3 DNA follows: TGTGCCAGCAGCCAAGAAATGGCGGGAGGGGCCGGGGAGCTGTTTTTT. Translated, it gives CASSQEMAGGAGELFF.

The CDR3 loop is CASSVVASYGYTF. DNA for the CDR3: TGTGCCAGCAGCGTAGTAGCCTCTTATGGCTACACCTTC. V gene TRBV9 combines with J gene TRBJ1-2; D is undetermined. The CDR3 contains 13 residues. Per the germline V gene, CDR1 is SGDLS and CDR2 is YYNGEE. V was cut by 0 bases and J by 5 bases, with 8 bases left in between. The full variable domain, rest sourced from reference TRBV9 and TRBJ1-2, is DSGVTQTPKHLITATGQRVTLRCSPRSGDLSVYWYQQSLDQGLQFLIQYYNGEERAKGNILERFSAQQFPDLHSELNLSSLELGDSALYFCASSVVASYGYTFGSGTRLTVV.

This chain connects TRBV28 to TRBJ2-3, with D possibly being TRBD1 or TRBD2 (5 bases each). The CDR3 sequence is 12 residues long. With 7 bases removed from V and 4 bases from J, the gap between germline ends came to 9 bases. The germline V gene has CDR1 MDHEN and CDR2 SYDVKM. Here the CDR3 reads CASTGTADTQYF. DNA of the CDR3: TGTGCCAGCACCGGGACGGCAGATACGCAGTATTTT.